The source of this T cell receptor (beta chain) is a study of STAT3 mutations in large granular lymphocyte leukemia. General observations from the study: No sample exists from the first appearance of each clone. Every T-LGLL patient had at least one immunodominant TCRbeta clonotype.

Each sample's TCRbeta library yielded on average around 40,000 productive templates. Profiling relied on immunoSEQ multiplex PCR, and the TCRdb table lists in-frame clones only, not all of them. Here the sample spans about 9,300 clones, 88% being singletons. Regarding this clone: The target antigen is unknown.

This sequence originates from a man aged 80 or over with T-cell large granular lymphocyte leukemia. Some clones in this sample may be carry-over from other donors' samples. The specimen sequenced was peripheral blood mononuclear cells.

The DNA for the CDR3 is TGCGCCAGCAGTGCTTCGGTAGGGCTGGTGGAGACCCAGTACTTC. It encodes CASSASVGLVETQYF. V gene TRBV10-2 combines with J gene TRBJ2-5; D uncertain. Trimming shortened V by 4 bases and J by 5 bases, and 17 bases separated the two germline ends. Per germline, CDR1 WSHSY and CDR2 SAAADI. This CDR3 is built from 15 residues.